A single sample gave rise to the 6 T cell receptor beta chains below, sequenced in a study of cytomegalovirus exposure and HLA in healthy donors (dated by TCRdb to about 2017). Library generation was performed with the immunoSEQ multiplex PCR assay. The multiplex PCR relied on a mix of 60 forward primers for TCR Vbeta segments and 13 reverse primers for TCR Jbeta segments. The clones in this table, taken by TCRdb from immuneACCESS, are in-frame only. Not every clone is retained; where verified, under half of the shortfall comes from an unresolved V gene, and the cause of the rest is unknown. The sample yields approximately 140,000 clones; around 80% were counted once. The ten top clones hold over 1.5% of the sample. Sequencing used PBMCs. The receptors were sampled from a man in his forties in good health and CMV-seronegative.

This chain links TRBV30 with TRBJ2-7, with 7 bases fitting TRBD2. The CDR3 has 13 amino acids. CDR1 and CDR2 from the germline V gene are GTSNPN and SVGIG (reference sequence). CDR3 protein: CAETHGGSYEQYF. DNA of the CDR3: TGTGCTGAAACCCACGGGGGGTCCTACGAGCAGTACTTC.

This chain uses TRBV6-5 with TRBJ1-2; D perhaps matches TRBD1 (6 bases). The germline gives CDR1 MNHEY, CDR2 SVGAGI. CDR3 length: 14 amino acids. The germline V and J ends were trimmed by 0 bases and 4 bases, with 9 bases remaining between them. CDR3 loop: CASSYSDSPYGYTF. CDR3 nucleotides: TGTGCCAGCAGTTACTCGGACAGCCCCTATGGCTACACCTTC.

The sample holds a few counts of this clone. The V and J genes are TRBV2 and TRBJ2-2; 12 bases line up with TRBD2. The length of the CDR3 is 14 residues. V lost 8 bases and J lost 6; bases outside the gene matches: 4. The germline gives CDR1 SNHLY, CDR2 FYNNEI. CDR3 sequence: CASGRLAGAGELFF. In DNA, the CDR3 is TGTGCCAGCGGAAGACTAGCGGGGGCCGGGGAGCTGTTTTTT.

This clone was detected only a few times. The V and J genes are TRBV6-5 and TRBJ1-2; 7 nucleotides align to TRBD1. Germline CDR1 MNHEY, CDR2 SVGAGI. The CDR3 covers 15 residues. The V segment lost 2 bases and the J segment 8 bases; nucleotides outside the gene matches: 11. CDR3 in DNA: TGTGCCAGCAGTTACGGGACAGTTCCCTCTGGCGGCTACACCTTC. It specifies CASSYGTVPSGGYTF.

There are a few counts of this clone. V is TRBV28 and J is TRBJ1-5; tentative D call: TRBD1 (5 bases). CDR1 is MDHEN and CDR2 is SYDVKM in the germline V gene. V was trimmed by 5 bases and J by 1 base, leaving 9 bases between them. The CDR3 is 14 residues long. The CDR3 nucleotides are TGTGCCAGCAGTGCGAAGGGGAGCAATCAGCCCCAGCATTTT. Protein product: CASSAKGSNQPQHF.

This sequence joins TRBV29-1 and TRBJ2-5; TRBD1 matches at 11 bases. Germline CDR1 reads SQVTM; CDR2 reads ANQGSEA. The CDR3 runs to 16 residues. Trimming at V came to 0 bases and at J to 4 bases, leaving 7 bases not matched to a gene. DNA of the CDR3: TGCAGCGTTGAAGACTGGGGACAGGGGGGCGGAGAGACCCAGTACTTC. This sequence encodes CSVEDWGQGGGETQYF.